The clone carrying this T cell receptor beta chain was counted between two and nine times. As yet, its antigen is unknown. Within the sample, other DNA sequences also encode this same CDR3. The data were obtained in a study of vaccination effects on CD4 cells after COVID-19. Study-wide background: Antigen-specific CD4+ T cells were first expanded with viral peptide pools by the ViraFEST assay and only then sequenced. Every well housed two million PBMC, which grew in culture alongside around 10 IU/ml IL-2 and about 10 ug/ml peptides. Study conclusions and caveats: Among infection- and vaccine-induced clones, marked clonal contraction occurred late after vaccination.

The CDR3 runs to 14 residues. Per germline, CDR1 MNHEY and CDR2 SVGAGI. The V gene lost 6 bases and the J gene lost 2 bases, with 8 bases spanning the gap. Using immunoSEQ multiplex PCR, the repertoire was profiled, and TCRdb retains in-frame clones only, with some absent. This sample has tens of thousands of clones; 72% occur once, and the top ten carry around 21%. The authors isolated CD4+ T cells after less than eleven days of culture. Their SARS-CoV-2 infection, verified by PCR, occurred between March and December 2020. V and J are TRBV6-5 and TRBJ1-6; tentatively, D is TRBD1 (5 bases). This clonotype was obtained from a human donor who had a prior SARS-CoV-2 infection. Here the sequenced sample was CD4+ T cells from PBMCs cultured without peptide, taken before COVID-19 vaccination. The DNA for the CDR3 is TGTGCCAGCAGCTCGGGGCCCTATAATTCACCCCTCCACTTT. Residues: CASSSGPYNSPLHF.